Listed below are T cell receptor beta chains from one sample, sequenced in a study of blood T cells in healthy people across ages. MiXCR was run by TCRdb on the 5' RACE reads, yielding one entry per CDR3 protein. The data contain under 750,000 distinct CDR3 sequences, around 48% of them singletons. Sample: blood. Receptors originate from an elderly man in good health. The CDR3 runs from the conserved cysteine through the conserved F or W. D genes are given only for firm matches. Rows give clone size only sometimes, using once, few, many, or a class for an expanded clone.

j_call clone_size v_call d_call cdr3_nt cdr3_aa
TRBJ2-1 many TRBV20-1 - TGCAGTGCTCCCATTCACAATGAGCAGTTCTTC CSAPIHNEQFF
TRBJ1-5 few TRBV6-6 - TGTATCACTCGAGCGAGAGTTAATCAGCCCCAGCATTTT CITRARVNQPQHF
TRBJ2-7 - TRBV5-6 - TGTGCCAGCAGGACAAGAATATCCTACGAGCAGTACTTC CASRTRISYEQYF
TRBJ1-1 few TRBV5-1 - TGCGCCAGCAGCTTCGGCAGCGGGTTTTTAACTGAAGCTTTCTTT CASSFGSGFLTEAFF
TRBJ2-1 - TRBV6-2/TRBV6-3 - TGTGCCAGCAGTTACCACAGTAGCTACAATGAGCAGTTCTTC CASSYHSSYNEQFF
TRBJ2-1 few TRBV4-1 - TGCGCCAGCAGTCACCTCGAGGGGCGGGGAGCCCACAATGAGCAGTTCTTC CASSHLEGRGAHNEQFF
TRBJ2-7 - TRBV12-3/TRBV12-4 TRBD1 TGTGCCAGCAGACAGACAGGGGGGTACGAGCAGTACTTC CASRQTGGYEQYF
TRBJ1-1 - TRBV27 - TGTGCCAGCAGCACAGGACGATCGGACGAAGCTTTCTTT CASSTGRSDEAFF
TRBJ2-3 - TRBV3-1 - TGTGCCAGCAGCCAAGGACTTAGGGGTAGCACAGATACGCAGTATTTT CASSQGLRGSTDTQYF
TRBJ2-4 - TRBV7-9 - TGTTCCAGCAGTCAGGGGAACATTCAGTACTTC CSSSQGNIQYF
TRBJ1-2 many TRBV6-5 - TGTGCCAGCAGGCAGGGGCCCTACTATGGCTACACCTTC CASRQGPYYGYTF
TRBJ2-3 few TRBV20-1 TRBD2 TGCAGTGCTAGAGTTCTTCCGGGACTAGACACAGATACGCAGTATTTT CSARVLPGLDTDTQYF
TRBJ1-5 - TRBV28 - TGTGCCAGCAATTTCCCGGGTGTGGGGAGGAATCAGCCCCAGCATTTT CASNFPGVGRNQPQHF
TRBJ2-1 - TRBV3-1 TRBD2 TGTGCCAGCACACGAGGACTAGCGGGGGGAGGTGAGCAGTTCTTC CASTRGLAGGGEQFF
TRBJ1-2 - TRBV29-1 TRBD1 TGCAGCATTGGGGAACAGGGGTTAGAATATGGCTACACCTTC CSIGEQGLEYGYTF
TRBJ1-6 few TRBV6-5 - TGTGCCAGCAGCTTAGACAGGAGCTCCTATAATTCACCCCTCCACTTT CASSLDRSSYNSPLHF
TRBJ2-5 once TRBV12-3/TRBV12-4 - TGTGCCAGCAGTTACCCGCAGGAGGGAGAGACCCAGTACTTC CASSYPQEGETQYF
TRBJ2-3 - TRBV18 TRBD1 TGTGCCAGCTCACCATCCCGGACAGGGGGAACAGATACGCAGTATTTT CASSPSRTGGTDTQYF
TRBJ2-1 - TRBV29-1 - TGCAGAGAAACGTTCGGGGAAAAACGGGACGGCTCCTACAATGAGCAGTTCTTC CRETFGEKRDGSYNEQFF
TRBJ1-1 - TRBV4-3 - TGCGCCAGCAGCCTACAACAAGACCTATACACTGAAGCTTTCTTT CASSLQQDLYTEAFF
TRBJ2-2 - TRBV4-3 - TGCGCCAGCAGCCAAGGACCAGGGACGAACACCGGGGAGCTGTTTTTT CASSQGPGTNTGELFF
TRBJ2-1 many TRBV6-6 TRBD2 TGTGCCAGCAGTTCGGCGACTAGCGGGGCTTACAATGAGCAGTTCTTC CASSSATSGAYNEQFF
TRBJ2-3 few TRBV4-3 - TGCGCCAGCAGCCGGGAGCTGTCAGATACGCAGTATTTT CASSRELSDTQYF
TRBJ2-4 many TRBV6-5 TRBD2 TGTGCCAGCAGCGAGGGTAGCGGGGCCCCAAACATTCAGTACTTC CASSEGSGAPNIQYF
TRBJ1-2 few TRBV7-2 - TGTGCCAGCAGCTTAACACGGGCAGAGAACTATGGCTACACCTTC CASSLTRAENYGYTF
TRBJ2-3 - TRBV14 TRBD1 TGTGCCAGCAGCCTTAATCCGGGACAGGGACTAAATACGCAGTATTTT CASSLNPGQGLNTQYF
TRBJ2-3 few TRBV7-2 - TGTGCCAGCAGCTCCACTGGGGGTCCTTGGATGGGGACAGATACGCAGTATTTT CASSSTGGPWMGTDTQYF
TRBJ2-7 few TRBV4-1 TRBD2 TGTGCCAGCAGTCAGGGACTAGCGGGAGGTTACGAGCAGTACTTC CASSQGLAGGYEQYF
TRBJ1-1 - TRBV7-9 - TGTGCCAGCAGCTTAGAAAAAGGGGCGTCGGCTGAAGCTTTCTTT CASSLEKGASAEAFF
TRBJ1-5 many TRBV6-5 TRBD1 TGTGCCAGCAGGGGGAGGGGGCTCAATCAGCCCCAGCATTTT CASRGRGLNQPQHF
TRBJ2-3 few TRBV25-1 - TGTGCCAGCAGTGAACTAGTAGGAGGTACAGATACGCAGTATTTT CASSELVGGTDTQYF
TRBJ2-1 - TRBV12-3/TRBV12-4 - TGTGCCAGCGTAACAGGGTCGGTCATCTGCAATGAGCAGTTCTTC CASVTGSVICNEQFF
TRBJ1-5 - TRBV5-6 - TGTGCCAGCAGCACAGGTACGGGCAATCAGCCCCAGCATTTT CASSTGTGNQPQHF
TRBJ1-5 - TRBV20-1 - TGCAGTGCTAGACTGGCGAGGGGGTATAGCAATCAGCCCCAGCATTTT CSARLARGYSNQPQHF
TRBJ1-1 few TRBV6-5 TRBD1 TGTGCCAGTAGCCGGAGTCAGGGGGCCGCTTTCTTT CASSRSQGAAFF
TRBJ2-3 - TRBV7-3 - TGTGCCAGCAGCCCCGGACCCGGCACAGATACGCAGTATTTT CASSPGPGTDTQYF
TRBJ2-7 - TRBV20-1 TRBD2 TGCAGTGCTAGACCGACTAGCGGGGGTGACGAGCAGTACTTC CSARPTSGGDEQYF
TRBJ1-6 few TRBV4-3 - TGCGCCAGCAGCCAAGAGCCCCCGAAGGGCATTAATTCACCCCTCCACTTT CASSQEPPKGINSPLHF
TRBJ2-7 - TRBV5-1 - TGCGCCAGCAGCTTAGATAGACAGGCGACCTACGAGCAGTACTTC CASSLDRQATYEQYF
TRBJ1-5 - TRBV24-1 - TGTGCCACCAGTGATCGGGATCGCCAGCCCCAGCATTTT CATSDRDRQPQHF
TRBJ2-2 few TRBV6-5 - TGTGCCAGCAGTTACTCGGGCATCCCCGGGGAGCTGTTTTTT CASSYSGIPGELFF
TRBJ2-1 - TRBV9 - TGTGCCAGCAGCGTAGATGCCCACAATGAGCAGTTCTTC CASSVDAHNEQFF
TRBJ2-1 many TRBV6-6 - TGTGCCAGCTCTACGGGAGTGAGCTACAATGAGCAGTTCTTC CASSTGVSYNEQFF
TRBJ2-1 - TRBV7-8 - TGTGCCAGCAGCCTGACAGAGACAGAGTACAATGAGCAGTTCTTC CASSLTETEYNEQFF